One and the same sample provided the 7 T cell receptor beta chains below, sequenced in a study of tumor and adjacent non-tumor tissue in lung cancer. This sample's RNA came from whole unsorted tissue. This non-tumor lung sample came from over 3 cm beyond the tumor edge. TCRbeta libraries were built with three rounds of nested PCR, modified from ARM-PCR. One entry per CDR3 protein, called by TCRdb with MiXCR from the multiplex PCR reads. The table records under 75,000 distinct CDR3 sequences, about two thirds of them present only once. Sequenced material: distant non-tumor lung tissue. Receptors originate from a woman aged 45-65 years with non-small cell lung cancer.

Of note for this clonotype: The junction departs from germline at one end; a sequencing error may be responsible. The gene calls are TRBV20-1 and TRBJ1-2; the match to TRBD1 covers 8 bases. The CDR3 covers 14 residues. The germline V gene encodes CDR1 DFQATT and CDR2 SNEGSKA (reference sequence). Here the CDR3 reads CSARTQGDVDGYNF. As DNA, the CDR3 is TGCAGTGCTAGGACACAGGGGGACGTCGATGGCTACAACTTC.

This clonotype has a single count. The conserved final phenylalanine or tryptophan is absent from the CDR3, which likely points to a read error. The chain uses TRBV5-1 and TRBJ2-1, with D possibly being TRBD2 (5 bases). The CDR3 loop spans 15 amino acids. Germline CDR1 and CDR2: SGHRS and YFSETQ. V lost 4 bases, J lost 0 bases, and 11 bases lay in between. The CDR3 sequence: CASSNRGSSYNEQFI. CDR3 bases: TGCGCCAGCAGCAATAGAGGGAGCTCCTACAATGAGCAGTTCATC.

As concerns this clonotype: Mismatch with germline at one junction end may stem from a read error. V usage is TRBV11-2 and J usage is TRBJ2-1; 10 nucleotides line up with TRBD2. The CDR3 is made up of 17 amino acids. Germline V gene data show CDR1 as SGHAT and CDR2 as FQNNGV. In DNA form, the CDR3 reads TGTGCCAGCAGCTTAGAGTCGGGGCTAGCGGGAGTCGATGAGCAGCTCTTC. Its protein product is CASSLESGLAGVDEQLF.

In this sample, this clonotype turned up many times. The chain is built from TRBV20-1 and TRBJ2-3; D is unresolved. CDR1 is DFQATT and CDR2 is SNEGSKA in the germline V gene (reference sequence). Deletions cut 5 bases from V and 6 bases from J, with 12 bases between. The CDR3 spans 12 residues. The CDR3 region has the DNA TGCAGTGCTCCTCGTCTGGGGGATACGCAGTATTTT. It encodes CSAPRLGDTQYF.

With respect to this clonotype: At one end the junction does not follow the germline gene, possibly because of a read error. This chain links TRBV12-3 or TRBV12-4 with TRBJ1-1; 9 bases align to TRBD1. This CDR3 has 15 residues. CDR3 DNA: TGTGCCAGTAGTCCCACAGGGGGCTTGAAAACTGAAGCTTTCTTT. Amino acids: CASSPTGGLKTEAFF.

A remark on this clonotype: This is likely a read error, given that the CDR3 carries no conserved phenylalanine or tryptophan at its end. The genes are TRBV11-3 and TRBJ1-1; no firm D call. V was clipped by 8 bases and J by 2 bases, with 12 bases between them. In germline, CDR1 is SGHNT, CDR2 YENEEA. The CDR3 contains 13 residues. In DNA form, the CDR3 reads TGTGCCAGCGCACTCGAGGCAAACACTGAAGCTTTCCTT. It encodes CASALEANTEAFL.

This chain joins TRBV5-1 and TRBJ2-1; TRBD1 aligns across 9 bases. This CDR3 region has 14 residues. From germline, CDR1 is SGHRS and CDR2 YFSETQ. Unmatched junction bases numbered 9, after V lost 6 bases and J lost 8 bases. DNA of the CDR3: TGCGCCAGCAACCGACAGGGGGATGTCGATGAGCAGTTCTTC. Its protein product is CASNRQGDVDEQFF.